This TCR beta chain was identified during a study of blood T cell repertoires in COVID-19. Study information: Collection of acute and convalescent COVID-19 samples took place in the United States, Italy and Spain. From T cells, B-cell-depleted T cells, or PBMCs came the material, which was cDNA or gDNA.

Trimming took off 1 base at V and 7 bases at J, with 17 bases between the two ends. Germline lookup yields CDR1 SGHDN and CDR2 FVKESK. The CDR3 has 16 amino acids. In the authors' workflow: Researchers report that nucleated cell counts were estimated from reference gene primer amplification. The data were produced by immunoSEQ multiplex PCR, yet TCRdb's version contains in-frame clones alone and is incomplete. D and trimming were read from the DNA, whereas the V and J calls and clone size are those reported in that table. In the table there are approximately 50,000 clones, more than 85% of which are singletons.

The TCR comes from a human donor in a cohort sampled during active COVID-19. The genes are TRBV14 and TRBJ2-4; D possibly corresponds to TRBD2 (5 bases). Sequencing was performed on peripheral blood. Here the CDR3 reads CASSQGPGYADNIQYF. Written as DNA, the CDR3 is TGTGCCAGCAGCCAAGGCCCGGGATATGCCGACAACATTCAGTACTTC.